This entry lists 12 T cell receptor beta chains sequenced from one sample in a study of CD8 T cells in Susac syndrome. The authors reverse transcribed about 0.5 to 1 ug RNA with random hexamers. TCRdb redid the calling of the immunoSEQ multiplex PCR reads with MiXCR, one entry per CDR3 protein. The sample carries about 300,000 distinct CDR3 sequences, 85% recorded once. Material: CD8+ T cells from PBMCs. These TCRs come from a human donor with multiple sclerosis.

This clonotype occurred once. This chain links TRBV27 with TRBJ2-3, with D perhaps matching TRBD1 or TRBD2 (5 bases each). Germline CDR1 MNHEY, CDR2 SMNVEV (reference sequence). Trimming left V 6 bases short and J 3 bases short, with 16 bases between. CDR3 length equals 15 residues. The DNA for the CDR3 is TGTGCCAGCAGAGCTCGGGACCGCAGGACAGATACGCAGTATTTT. Translation gives CASRARDRRTDTQYF.

V gene TRBV27 combines with J gene TRBJ2-7, with unresolved D. CDR1 MNHEY and CDR2 SMNVEV come from the germline V gene (reference sequence). Trimming removed 5 bases from V and 5 bases from J, with 13 bases in between. This CDR3 has 13 amino acids. The CDR3: CASSPRGMDEQYF. For the CDR3, the DNA is TGTGCCAGCAGTCCCCGAGGTATGGACGAGCAGTACTTC.

The rearrangement uses TRBV20-1 and TRBJ2-1, with TRBD2 identical over 10 bases. CDR1 DFQATT and CDR2 SNEGSKA come from the germline V gene (reference sequence). V lost 5 bases and J lost 0; bases outside the gene matches: 7. CDR3 size: 16 residues. CDR3 sequence reads: CSAVGASGSSYNEQFF. CDR3 sequence (DNA): TGCAGTGCTGTGGGCGCTAGCGGGAGCTCCTACAATGAGCAGTTCTTC.

This chain uses TRBV19 with TRBJ2-1, with 9 nucleotides matching TRBD1. Germline CDR1 is LNHDA and CDR2 is SQIVND (reference sequence). The CDR3 length is 15 residues. V lost 10 bases to trimming and J lost 8 bases; unmatched junction nucleotides: 15. In DNA, the CDR3 is TGTGCCACCTCAGACTCCGGGACAGGGCTACATGAGCAGTTCTTC. This gives the protein CATSDSGTGLHEQFF.

The V call is TRBV2, the J call TRBJ2-7, with TRBD1 matching over 7 bases. The germline gives CDR1 SNHLY, CDR2 FYNNEI. The length of the CDR3 is 15 residues. Unmatched junction bases numbered 4, after V lost 1 base and J lost 1 base. The CDR3: CASSEGTGVSYEQYF. In DNA, the CDR3 is TGTGCCAGCAGTGAAGGCACAGGGGTTTCCTACGAGCAGTACTTC.

The rearrangement links TRBV6-5 to TRBJ2-2, with a weak D call TRBD1 (6 bases). The CDR3 sequence is 15 residues long. Germline loops: CDR1 MNHEY, CDR2 SVGAGI. The V end was cut by 5 bases, the J end by 2 bases, with 12 bases between. As DNA, the CDR3 is TGTGCCAGCAGTATTCAGGGGACCAACACCGGGGAGCTGTTTTTT. Translation: CASSIQGTNTGELFF.

The CDR3 is CASSVTDMNTEAFF. The CDR3 DNA reads TGTGCCAGCAGCGTCACCGACATGAACACTGAAGCTTTCTTT. J is TRBJ1-1 and V is TRBV9; D unclear. The CDR3 has 14 amino acids. V lost 2 bases, J lost 0 bases, and 8 bases lay in between. CDR1 SGDLS and CDR2 YYNGEE come from the germline V gene.

In regard to this clonotype: An end of the junction differs from the germline gene, which may be a read error. The V and J genes are TRBV20-1 and TRBJ2-1; maybe TRBD1 (5 bases). The CDR3 is 17 amino acids. Germline V gives CDR1 DFQATT, CDR2 SNEGSKA (reference sequence). This CDR3 is CSARSIIRDSSYNEQSF. CDR3 nucleotide sequence: TGCAGTGCTAGGTCGATAATCCGAGACAGCTCCTACAATGAGCAGTCCTTC.

The V gene is TRBV20-1, the J gene TRBJ2-1, with a possible D match to TRBD2 (6 bases). V dropped 6 bases and J dropped 7 bases, with 19 bases sitting between them. The CDR3 is made up of 14 amino acids. The V gene's germline CDR1 is DFQATT and CDR2 SNEGSKA (reference sequence). CDR3 sequence: CSALDVGGRNEQFF. CDR3 nucleotides: TGCAGTGCCCTAGACGTGGGAGGAAGGAATGAGCAGTTCTTC.

The V call is TRBV7-9, the J call TRBJ1-1, with TRBD1 identical over 7 bases. Germline CDR1 is SEHNR and CDR2 is FQNEAQ (reference sequence). V dropped 5 bases and J dropped 7; count of bases not matched to a gene: 13. The length of the CDR3 is 15 residues. The CDR3 DNA reads as TGTGCCAGCAGCCCGAGACAGGGAACCACCTATGAAGCTTTCTTT. This translates into CASSPRQGTTYEAFF.

The CDR3 is CASSVAQANEQFF. The DNA for the CDR3 is TGTGCCAGCAGCGTAGCTCAGGCCAATGAGCAGTTCTTC. This chain links TRBV9 with TRBJ2-1; D gene ambiguous. Trimming removed 0 bases at V and 6 bases at J, with 7 bases between. CDR3 size: 13 residues. Germline values: CDR1 SGDLS, CDR2 YYNGEE. Filled out from reference TRBV9 and TRBJ2-1, the complete variable domain reads DSGVTQTPKHLITATGQRVTLRCSPRSGDLSVYWYQQSLDQGLQFLIQYYNGEERAKGNILERFSAQQFPDLHSELNLSSLELGDSALYFCASSVAQANEQFFGPGTRLTVL.

The CDR3 DNA sequence: TGTGCCAGCAGACTAAAGACTAGCCGGTGGGTAGATGAGCAGTTCTTC. This codes for CASRLKTSRWVDEQFF. The chain links TRBV27 to TRBJ2-1, with TRBD2 identical over 7 bases. V shed 6 bases, J shed 8 bases, and the junction held 16 bases outside the gene matches. Germline CDR1 is MNHEY and CDR2 is SMNVEV (reference sequence). There are 16 residues in the CDR3.